These T cell receptor beta chains were read from a single sample in a study of blood T cell repertoires in COVID-19. The repertoire was sequenced with immunoSEQ multiplex PCR; TCRdb's copy has only in-frame clones and lacks some. The profile shows under 300,000 clones, 86% of them singletons. Sample: peripheral blood. These receptors all stem from a woman in her thirties with COVID-19, enrolled during active disease. The CDR3 runs from the conserved cysteine through the conserved F or W. A D gene is named only where the DNA matches it firmly. Clone sizes are given selectively: once, few, many, or a class where the clone is expanded.

TRBV5-4	TRBD2	.	TRBJ2-7	CASSLESGGSYEQYF	TGTGCCAGCAGCTTGGAATCGGGGGGATCCTACGAGCAGTACTTC
TRBV5-6	TRBD1	.	TRBJ1-1	CASSPWGTGGTFF	TGTGCCAGCAGCCCCTGGGGGACAGGGGGAACTTTCTTT
TRBV6-5	.	.	TRBJ1-4	CASSYFVNEKLFF	TGTGCCAGCAGTTACTTCGTTAATGAAAAACTGTTTTTT
TRBV23-1	.	.	TRBJ2-1	CASSQPGSSYNEQFF	TGCGCCAGCAGTCAACCGGGGAGCTCCTACAATGAGCAGTTCTTC
TRBV9	TRBD1	.	TRBJ2-2	CASSTGDSPLINTGELFF	TGTGCCAGCAGCACCGGGGACAGCCCGCTAATAAACACCGGGGAGCTGTTTTTT
TRBV24-1	.	.	TRBJ2-3	CATSVNYPDTQYF	TGTGCCACCAGTGTTAACTACCCAGATACGCAGTATTTT
TRBV4-1	TRBD2	.	TRBJ2-2	CASSQASGARSGELFF	TGCGCCAGCAGCCAAGCTAGCGGGGCTCGGTCCGGGGAGCTGTTTTTT
TRBV6-5	TRBD1	.	TRBJ1-2	CASSTGQGVGGYTF	TGTGCCAGCAGTACCGGACAGGGGGTGGGCGGCTACACCTTC
TRBV27	.	.	TRBJ2-2	CASKFGFANTGELFF	TGTGCCAGCAAGTTCGGGTTCGCGAACACCGGGGAGCTGTTTTTT
TRBV20-1	TRBD2	.	TRBJ2-7	CSASAGGLSYEQYF	TGCAGTGCTAGTGCGGGGGGGCTCTCCTACGAGCAGTACTTC
TRBV28	TRBD1	.	TRBJ2-7	CAITGTGGLYEQYF	TGTGCTATCACGGGAACAGGGGGCCTCTACGAGCAGTACTTC
TRBV7-6	.	.	TRBJ1-1	CASSRDITRVEAFF	TGTGCCAGCAGCCGGGACATAACCCGAGTTGAAGCTTTCTTT
TRBV15	.	.	TRBJ2-7	CATRGRRNYEQYF	TGTGCCACCCGCGGAAGGCGGAACTACGAGCAGTACTTC
TRBV5-1	.	.	TRBJ2-1	CASTLTGNEQFF	TGCGCCAGCACCCTCACCGGGAATGAGCAGTTCTTC
TRBV3-1/TRBV3-2	.	.	TRBJ2-2	CASRPARPTVDTGELFF	TGTGCCAGCAGACCCGCCAGGCCCACGGTGGACACCGGGGAGCTGTTTTTT
TRBV19	.	.	TRBJ1-3	CASSIGISGNTIYF	TGTGCCAGTAGTATCGGGATCTCTGGAAACACCATATATTTT
TRBV19	.	few	TRBJ1-5	CASSIGSGNQPQHF	TGTGCCAGTAGTATAGGGTCAGGCAATCAGCCCCAGCATTTT
TRBV27	TRBD2	.	TRBJ2-2	CASSFILAGTGELFF	TGTGCCAGCAGTTTTATACTAGCGGGGACCGGGGAGCTGTTTTTT
TRBV7-9	TRBD1	.	TRBJ2-5	CASRSDRDQETQYF	TGTGCCAGCAGGTCAGACAGGGATCAAGAGACCCAGTACTTC
TRBV18	.	once	TRBJ1-2	CASSADRAANYGYTF	TGTGCCAGCTCCGCGGACAGAGCTGCTAACTATGGCTACACCTTC
TRBV29-1	.	.	TRBJ2-2	CSGTSRNSGELFF	TGCAGTGGTACTAGCCGGAACTCCGGGGAGCTGTTTTTT
TRBV5-4	TRBD2	.	TRBJ2-2	CASSLIAGDTGELFF	TGTGCCAGCAGCTTGATAGCGGGGGACACCGGGGAGCTGTTTTTT
TRBV5-5	.	once	TRBJ1-5	CASSPGPGGGNQPQHF	TGTGCCAGCAGCCCGGGGCCGGGGGGAGGAAATCAGCCCCAGCATTTT
TRBV19	.	few	TRBJ1-3	CASSMTELRRQRQNTIYF	TGTGCCAGTAGTATGACCGAGCTTCGACGCCAGCGACAGAACACCATATATTTT
TRBV5-4	.	few	TRBJ2-2	CASSLVPQGGELFF	TGTGCCAGCAGCTTGGTTCCCCAGGGCGGGGAGCTGTTTTTT
TRBV6-2/TRBV6-3	.	.	TRBJ1-6	CASSYRDNSPLHF	TGTGCCAGCAGTTACCGTGATAATTCACCCCTCCACTTT
TRBV3-1/TRBV3-2	TRBD2	.	TRBJ2-2	CASSHTGGGTGELFF	TGTGCCAGCAGCCACACCGGGGGGGGCACCGGGGAGCTGTTTTTT
TRBV11-2	.	.	TRBJ1-1	CASSPRHPLNTEAFF	TGTGCCAGCAGCCCTCGACATCCTCTGAACACTGAAGCTTTCTTT
TRBV2	TRBD1	.	TRBJ1-5	CASKLTGGEVQPQHF	TGTGCCAGCAAGTTAACAGGGGGCGAGGTTCAGCCCCAGCATTTT
TRBV19	.	.	TRBJ1-3	CASSIRTGHSGNTIYF	TGTGCCAGTAGTATTAGAACAGGCCACTCTGGAAACACCATATATTTT
TRBV13	TRBD1	few	TRBJ1-5	CASSSAGTGDSNQPQHF	TGTGCCAGCAGCTCCGCCGGGACAGGGGATAGCAATCAGCCCCAGCATTTT
TRBV5-4	TRBD1	.	TRBJ1-5	CATAGTGHGGNQPQHF	TGTGCCACCGCCGGGACAGGCCATGGGGGCAATCAGCCCCAGCATTTT
TRBV5-4	TRBD1	.	TRBJ1-2	CAIRQTGNYGYTF	TGTGCCATCCGCCAGACAGGGAACTATGGCTACACCTTC
TRBV19	TRBD1	few	TRBJ2-7	CASSPGTVLKEQYF	TGTGCCAGTAGCCCCGGGACAGTCTTGAAAGAGCAGTACTTC
TRBV4-1	TRBD1	.	TRBJ1-6	CASRRTGTGNSPLHF	TGCGCCAGCAGGCGAACCGGGACAGGGAATTCACCCCTCCACTTT
TRBV2	.	few	TRBJ2-2	CASKRAAGELFF	TGTGCCAGCAAGAGGGCCGCCGGGGAGCTGTTTTTT
TRBV7-2	TRBD2	.	TRBJ2-1	CASSSLGLAGKYNEQFF	TGTGCCAGCAGCTCATTGGGACTAGCGGGTAAATACAATGAGCAGTTCTTC
TRBV12-3/TRBV12-4	.	.	TRBJ1-6	CASSLGSYSPLHF	TGTGCCAGCAGTTTAGGCAGTTATTCACCCCTCCACTTT
TRBV7-8	.	once	TRBJ1-2	CASSLVAWGESYGYTF	TGTGCCAGCAGCTTAGTAGCGTGGGGGGAAAGCTATGGCTACACCTTC
TRBV5-1	.	.	TRBJ2-1	CASSLRGRYTEQFF	TGCGCCAGCAGCTTGAGGGGCCGGTACACTGAGCAGTTCTTC